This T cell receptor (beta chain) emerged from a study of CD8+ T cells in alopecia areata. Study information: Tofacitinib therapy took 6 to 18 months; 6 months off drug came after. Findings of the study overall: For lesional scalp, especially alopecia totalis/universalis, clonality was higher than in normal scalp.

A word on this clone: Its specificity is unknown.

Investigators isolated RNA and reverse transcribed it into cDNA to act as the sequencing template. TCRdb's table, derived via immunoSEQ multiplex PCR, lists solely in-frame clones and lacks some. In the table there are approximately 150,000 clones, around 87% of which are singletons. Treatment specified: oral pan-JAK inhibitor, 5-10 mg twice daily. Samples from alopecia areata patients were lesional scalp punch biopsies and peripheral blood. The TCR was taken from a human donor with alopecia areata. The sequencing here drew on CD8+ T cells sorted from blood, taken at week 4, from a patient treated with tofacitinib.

The CDR3 loop is CASSKARLAGEYQETQYF. In DNA form, the CDR3 reads TGTGCCAGCAGCAAAGCGCGACTAGCGGGAGAGTACCAAGAGACCCAGTACTTC. The chain combines TRBV21-1 with TRBJ2-5; TRBD2, as called in the table, went unchecked against the DNA. TRBV21-1 is assigned pseudogene status. The CDR3 extends over 18 amino acids.